This T cell receptor beta chain originates from a study of shared clonotypes between healthy human individuals. Trimming shortened V by 3 bases and J by 8 bases, and 14 bases separated the two germline ends. The germline V gene has CDR1 MGHRA and CDR2 YSYEKL. CDR3 length equals 14 residues. Genomic DNA (from each subset) was split evenly across several immunoSEQ plates. The method was immunoSEQ multiplex PCR; TCRdb's version includes in-frame clones alone and lacks a portion of them. The sample contains 2 million to 2.5 million clones, approximately 90% of which appear only once. Study-wide findings and caveats: Sharing across a few donors was seen in about 5% of naive CD4 clonotypes.

A word on this clone: No antigen is known for it.

All of the donors resided in Nashville, Tennessee, and each was a Caucasian adult. CD4+ cells yielded CD45RA+ naive and CD45RA-negative memory subsets. The chain couples TRBV4-1 to TRBJ1-5, with D unclear. The sequenced sample was naive CD4+ T cells from PBMCs. Documented subset: CD45RA+ positively selected. This sequence originates from a man younger than 35 in good health. Some clones in this sample may be carry-over from other donors' samples. CDR3 region: CASSQVLTGEPQHF. In DNA form, the CDR3 reads TGCGCCAGCAGCCAGGTCCTTACCGGCGAGCCCCAGCATTTT.